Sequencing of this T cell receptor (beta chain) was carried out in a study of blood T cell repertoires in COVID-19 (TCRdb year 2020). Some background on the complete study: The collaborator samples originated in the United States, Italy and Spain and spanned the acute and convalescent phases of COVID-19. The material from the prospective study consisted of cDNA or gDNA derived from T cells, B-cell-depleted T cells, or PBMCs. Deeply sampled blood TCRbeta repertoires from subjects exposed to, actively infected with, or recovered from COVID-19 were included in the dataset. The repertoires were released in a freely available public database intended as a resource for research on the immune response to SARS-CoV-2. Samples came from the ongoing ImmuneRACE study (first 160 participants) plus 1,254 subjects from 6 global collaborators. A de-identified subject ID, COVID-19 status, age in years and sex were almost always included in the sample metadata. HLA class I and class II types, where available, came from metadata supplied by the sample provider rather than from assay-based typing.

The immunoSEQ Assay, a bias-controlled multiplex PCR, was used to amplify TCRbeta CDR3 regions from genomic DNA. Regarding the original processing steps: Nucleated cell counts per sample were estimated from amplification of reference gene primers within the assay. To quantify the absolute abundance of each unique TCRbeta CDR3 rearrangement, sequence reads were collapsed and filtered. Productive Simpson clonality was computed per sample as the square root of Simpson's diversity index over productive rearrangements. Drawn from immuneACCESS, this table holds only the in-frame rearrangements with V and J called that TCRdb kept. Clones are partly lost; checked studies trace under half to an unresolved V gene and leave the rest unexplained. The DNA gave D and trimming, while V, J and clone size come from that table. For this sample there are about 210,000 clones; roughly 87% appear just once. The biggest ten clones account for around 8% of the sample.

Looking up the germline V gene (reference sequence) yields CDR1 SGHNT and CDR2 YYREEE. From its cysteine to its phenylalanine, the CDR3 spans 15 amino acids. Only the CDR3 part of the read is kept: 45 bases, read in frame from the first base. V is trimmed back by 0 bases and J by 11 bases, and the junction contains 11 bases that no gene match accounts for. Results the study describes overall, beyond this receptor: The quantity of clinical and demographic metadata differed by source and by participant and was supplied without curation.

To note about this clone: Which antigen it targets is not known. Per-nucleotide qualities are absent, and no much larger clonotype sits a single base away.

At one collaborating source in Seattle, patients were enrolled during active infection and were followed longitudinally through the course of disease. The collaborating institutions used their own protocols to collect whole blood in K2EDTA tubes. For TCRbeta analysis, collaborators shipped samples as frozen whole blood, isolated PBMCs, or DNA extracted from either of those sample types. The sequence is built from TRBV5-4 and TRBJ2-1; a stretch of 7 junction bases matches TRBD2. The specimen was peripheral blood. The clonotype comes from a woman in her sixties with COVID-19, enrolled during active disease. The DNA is TGTGCCAGCAGCTTGGCCGGGTTGGCTAGCGGAAAGCAGTTCTTC. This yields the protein CASSLAGLASGKQFF.